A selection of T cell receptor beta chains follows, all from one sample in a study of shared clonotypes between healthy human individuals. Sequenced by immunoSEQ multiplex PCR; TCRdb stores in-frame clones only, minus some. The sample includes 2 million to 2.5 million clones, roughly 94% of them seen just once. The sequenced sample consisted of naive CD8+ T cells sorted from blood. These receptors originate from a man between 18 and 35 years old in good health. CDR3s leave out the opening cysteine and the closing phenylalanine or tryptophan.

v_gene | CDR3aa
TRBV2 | ASSDGSSGLNEQF
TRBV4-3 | ASSQDQGLAGGPDTDTQY
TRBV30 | AWGGPGGYQPQH
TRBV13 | ASSSGSVSAFYEQY
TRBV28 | ASSFVLTSGDQETQY
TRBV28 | ASSSDNGYGYT
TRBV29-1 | SVPPAGYT
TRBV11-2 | ASSLMEGGPTDTQY
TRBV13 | ASSLRTSGRQGELF
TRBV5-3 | ARSALDYNSPLH
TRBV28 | ASSLGTWGGESYEQY
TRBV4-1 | ASSHDRDPFYEQY
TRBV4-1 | ASSPFTGTSGVAGELF
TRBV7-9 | ASSFKDGGLNSPLH
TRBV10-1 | ASHKADSLSKSYEQY
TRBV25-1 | ASSAPVDRTSYEQY
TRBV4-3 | ASSQAEGPKNTEAF
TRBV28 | ASRRYSGTPYGYT
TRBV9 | ASSLRTSGSPDTQY
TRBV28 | ASVLAGAFF
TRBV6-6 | ASSYSGLASSYEQY
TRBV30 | AYDWRWSGELF
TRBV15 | ATSRGQGAGKLF
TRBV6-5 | ASSWAGQAPYEQY
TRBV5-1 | ASSFWGGTEAF
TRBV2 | ASKPGLRDEKLF
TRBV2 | ARGAVQETQY
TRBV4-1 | ASSYRTSDYEQY
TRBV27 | ASRDFQETQY
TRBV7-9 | ASSLGLGAYEQY
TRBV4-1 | ASSPPLGYEQY
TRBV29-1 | SARTGYNEQF
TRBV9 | ASSVNSYQETQY
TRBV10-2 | ASSETSGGEADTQY
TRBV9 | ASSVRGLAASTDTQY
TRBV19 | ASSSGGASYEQY
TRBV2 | ASSPRGVFYEQY
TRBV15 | ATWVQGADTQY
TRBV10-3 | ATRWGETYEQY
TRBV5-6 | ASSLQETQY
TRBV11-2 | ASSLPAGFGETQY
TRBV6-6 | ASSYGKTQY